This T cell receptor beta chain emerged from a study of PD-1 and CTLA-4 blockade in melanoma listed by TCRdb under 2021. General notes on the study: The study compared how PD-1 blockade and CTLA-4 blockade affected the melanoma-reactive CD8 T cell response in patients with melanoma.

The protocol used for the library was the immunoSEQ multiplex PCR assay. The table comes from immuneACCESS by way of TCRdb, which keeps in-frame sequences with V and J called. Part of the clones is missing from these tables; in studies checked, under half for an unresolved V gene and the rest for unknown reasons. Counted in this sample were approximately 7,200 clones; 80% of them appeared once. 39% of the sample is taken by the ten largest. As regards this clone: Its antigen remains undetermined. There are no base qualities to consult, and no much larger clone falls within one base.

The CDR3 goes from the cysteine to the phenylalanine over 17 residues. The retained sequence is limited to the CDR3, 51 bases, with the frame set at the first base. The CDR1 and CDR2 encoded by the germline V gene are MNHEY and SVGEGT. Deletion took 6 bases off V and 3 bases off J, with a span of 22 bases between the germline ends. This chain is built from TRBV6-2 or TRBV6-3 and TRBJ2-3; a tentative D call is TRBD2 (6 bases match). Sequenced material: CD8+ T cells from peripheral blood, taken before anti-PD-1 treatment. The clonotype originates from a human donor with melanoma. The DNA sequence is as follows: TGTGCCAGCAGCCCTAGGCGGGCGGGGCTAGGGACAGATACGCAGTATTTT. The translation is CASSPRRAGLGTDTQYF.